The next 8 T cell receptor beta chains were all read from a single sample in a study of T-cell reconstitution after alpha-beta-depleted transplantation in children. Unique molecular identifiers were incorporated when the TCRbeta library was constructed. TCRdb used MiXCR to reprocess the PCR reads, holding one entry per CDR3 protein. The sample lists 200,000 to 300,000 distinct CDR3 sequences, roughly 24% occurring once. The sample here was PBMCs, taken before TCRalphabeta/CD19-depleted stem cell transplant. Receptor source: a girl aged 2 to 9 with Fanconi anemia, due to receive a stem cell transplant.

This clonotype was detected a few times. The CDR3: CASSDSAGEGDTGELFF. CDR3 nucleotide sequence: TGTGCCAGCAGTGACTCCGCGGGAGAGGGTGACACCGGGGAGCTGTTTTTT. The gene calls are TRBV6-4 and TRBJ2-2; 7 bases match TRBD2. Germline lookup yields CDR1 MRHNA and CDR2 SNTAGT. The CDR3 consists of 17 residues. V lost 0 bases and J lost 3; bases outside the gene matches: 7.

This chain connects TRBV29-1 to TRBJ2-2, with D unclear. The CDR3 extends over 11 amino acids. The germline V gene encodes CDR1 SQVTM and CDR2 ANQGSEA. V was cut by 3 bases and J by 5 bases, with 4 bases left in between. Written as DNA, the CDR3 is TGCAGCGTTGATCATACCGGGGAGCTGTTTTTT. Protein sequence: CSVDHTGELFF.

The V and J genes are TRBV28 and TRBJ1-4, with no clear D. The CDR3 spans 15 residues. Germline assignment: CDR1 MDHEN and CDR2 SYDVKM. Trimming pared 3 bases from V and 0 bases from J, leaving 8 bases between. As DNA, the CDR3 is TGTGCCAGCAGTTTGGGTGGTTCAACTAATGAAAAACTGTTTTTT. Protein sequence: CASSLGGSTNEKLFF.

The J gene is TRBJ1-3, the V gene TRBV29-1; no clear D gene. Germline lookup yields CDR1 SQVTM and CDR2 ANQGSEA. The V end lost 6 bases, the J end lost 7 bases, and 16 bases lay between the germline ends. CDR3 length: 13 amino acids. The CDR3 DNA reads TGCAGCGTCCGCGAGGAAGCGCGTAACACCATATATTTT. It is translated as CSVREEARNTIYF.

This clonotype was seen repeatedly, ten times or more. J is TRBJ2-1 and V is TRBV20-1, with 8 bases matching TRBD2. CDR3 length: 16 residues. Germline lookup yields CDR1 DFQATT and CDR2 SNEGSKA (reference sequence). The ends lost 4 bases at V and 1 base at J; junction bases unmatched: 9. CDR3 sequence reads: CSAKELSGISYNEQFF. In DNA form, the CDR3 reads TGCAGTGCTAAGGAACTTAGCGGGATATCCTACAATGAGCAGTTCTTC.

This clonotype has just a few counts. The gene calls are TRBV19 and TRBJ2-5; the D is unclear. Germline CDR1 LNHDA, CDR2 SQIVND (reference sequence). Deletions cut 1 base from V and 1 base from J, with 4 bases between. CDR3 length: 13 residues. The DNA for the CDR3 is TGTGCCAGTAGTATAGGGTCCCAAGAGACCCAGTACTTC. Translation gives CASSIGSQETQYF.

J is TRBJ2-1 and V is TRBV10-2; TRBD2 might be the D (5 bases). Germline V gene lookup returns CDR1 WSHSY and CDR2 SAAADI. The CDR3 is 15 residues long. Trimming removed 5 bases from V and 0 bases from J, with 11 bases in between. The CDR3 reads CASSPERSSYNEQFF. Here the CDR3 DNA reads TGCGCCAGCAGTCCCGAGCGGAGCTCCTACAATGAGCAGTTCTTC.

The V and J genes are TRBV5-6 and TRBJ2-5, with D unresolved. V lost 0 bases and J 0 bases, leaving 9 bases between the germline ends. This CDR3 is 15 amino acids long. The germline CDR1 and CDR2 sequences are SGHDT and YYEEEE. DNA for the CDR3: TGTGCCAGCAGCTTGGCCGCACTGTACCAAGAGACCCAGTACTTC. As protein: CASSLAALYQETQYF.